The source of this T cell receptor beta chain is a study of blood T cell repertoires in COVID-19. The CDR3 length is 14 residues. Looked up from germline, CDR1 is LGHNT and CDR2 is FRNRAP. V was pared by 1 base and J by 1 base, with 1 base of the junction left unmatched. The table lists this clone with a count of one. Original data processing: Reference gene primers were amplified, and this amplification served to estimate nucleated cell counts. Produced via immunoSEQ multiplex PCR; TCRdb's table is partial and in-frame only. V and J calls and clone size are those listed in that table; D and trimming were worked out from the DNA. The table includes 300,000 to 400,000 clones, roughly 86% detected once.

Source material: peripheral blood. V gene TRBV12-5 combines with J gene TRBJ2-7; 7 bases agree with TRBD1. This sequence originates from a man in his thirties or forties with COVID-19, enrolled during active disease. CDR3 sequence reads: CASGLGTGSYEQYF. The CDR3 DNA follows: TGTGCTAGTGGTTTGGGGACAGGTTCCTACGAGCAGTACTTC.